These 4 T cell receptor beta chains were sequenced from one sample in a study of cytomegalovirus exposure and HLA in healthy donors. This PCR relied on a set of 60 Vbeta primers and 13 Jbeta primers. Profiled with immunoSEQ multiplex PCR; TCRdb holds only in-frame clones, not every one. The sample comprises more than 90,000 clones, 76% of which are singletons, and around 4.4% rests with the top ten. The sample comprised PBMCs. These receptors all stem from a man aged 35 to 55 in good health and CMV-seronegative.

This sequence joins TRBV10-3 and TRBJ1-2; the match to TRBD1 covers 8 bases. The ends lost 7 bases at V and 6 bases at J; junction bases unmatched: 10. This CDR3 region has 14 residues. Per germline, CDR1 ENHRY and CDR2 SYGVKD. The CDR3 sequence is CAITPGQGRDGYTF. The CDR3 DNA is TGTGCCATCACCCCCGGACAGGGCAGGGATGGCTACACCTTC.

The chain couples TRBV27 to TRBJ1-1; D ambiguous. Trimming removed 5 bases at V and 1 base at J, with 14 bases between. There are 15 residues in the CDR3. CDR1 MNHEY and CDR2 SMNVEV come from the germline V gene (reference sequence). The CDR3 DNA reads as TGTGCCAGCAGTGCCGATCGGAGTACGAACACTGAAGCTTTCTTT. Its translation: CASSADRSTNTEAFF.

The chain combines TRBV30 with TRBJ1-1; 9 positions agree with TRBD1. V lost 4 bases and J lost 5; bases outside the gene matches: 5. The CDR3 is 13 residues long. In germline, CDR1 is GTSNPN, CDR2 SVGIG (reference sequence). The CDR3 DNA follows: TGTGCCTGGAAACAGGGGGCTTTAACTGAAGCTTTCTTT. Amino acid sequence: CAWKQGALTEAFF.

The V call is TRBV29-1, the J call TRBJ2-1; unclear D gene. Germline V gene lookup returns CDR1 SQVTM and CDR2 ANQGSEA. Trimming took off 4 bases at V and 6 bases at J, with 10 bases between the two ends. CDR3 size: 12 residues. The chain's CDR3 is CSVAVFSNEQFF. CDR3 nucleotide sequence: TGCAGCGTTGCGGTGTTTAGCAATGAGCAGTTCTTC.